This entry concerns a single T cell receptor (beta chain). The sample comes from a study of shared clonotypes between healthy human individuals. Clones were read by immunoSEQ multiplex PCR, and TCRdb kept only the in-frame ones, dropping some. The sample lists 2 million to 3 million clones; 80% to 95% were seen once. This CDR3 is built from 14 residues. Germline CDR1 is SQVTM and CDR2 is ANQGSEA. V lost 7 bases and J lost 2, with 16 bases in between. The chain links TRBV29-1 to TRBJ2-3, with D tentatively TRBD2 (6 bases). The clonotype was recovered from a man younger than 35 in good health. Some clones in this sample may be carry-over from other donors' samples. The sample comprised naive CD4+ T cells from PBMCs. Subset here: CD45RA+ positively selected. The CDR3 reads CSALATHYTDTQYF. The DNA of the CDR3 is TGCAGCGCCCTAGCGACCCACTACACAGATACGCAGTATTTT.